The 2 T cell receptor beta chains given below trace back to one sample, sequenced in a study of cytomegalovirus exposure and HLA in healthy donors. The table came from immunoSEQ multiplex PCR; TCRdb's copy has only in-frame clones and leaves some out. The top ten clones hold 5.5% to 7% of a sample with hundreds of thousands of clones, over 80% of them seen once. Specimen: PBMCs. All receptors come from a woman under 30 in good health and CMV-seronegative.

This clone was picked up a small number of times. The gene calls are TRBV28 and TRBJ1-5; 7 bases line up with TRBD1. J was trimmed by 10 bases and V by 5 bases; bases with no gene match: 11. Germline V gene lookup returns CDR1 MDHEN and CDR2 SYDVKM. The CDR3 spans 14 residues. The CDR3 protein is CASSPNPTGFPQHF. CDR3 coding DNA: TGTGCCAGCAGTCCCAATCCGACAGGGTTTCCCCAGCATTTT.

The V gene is TRBV27, the J gene TRBJ2-7; D remains unclear. Looked up from germline, CDR1 is MNHEY and CDR2 is SMNVEV (reference sequence). This CDR3 contains 14 residues. Trimming took 5 bases from V and 9 from J, leaving 20 bases between them. The CDR3 protein is CASSNSRGLTGQYF. Here the CDR3 DNA reads TGTGCCAGCAGTAACTCACGAGGCCTCACTGGGCAGTACTTC.